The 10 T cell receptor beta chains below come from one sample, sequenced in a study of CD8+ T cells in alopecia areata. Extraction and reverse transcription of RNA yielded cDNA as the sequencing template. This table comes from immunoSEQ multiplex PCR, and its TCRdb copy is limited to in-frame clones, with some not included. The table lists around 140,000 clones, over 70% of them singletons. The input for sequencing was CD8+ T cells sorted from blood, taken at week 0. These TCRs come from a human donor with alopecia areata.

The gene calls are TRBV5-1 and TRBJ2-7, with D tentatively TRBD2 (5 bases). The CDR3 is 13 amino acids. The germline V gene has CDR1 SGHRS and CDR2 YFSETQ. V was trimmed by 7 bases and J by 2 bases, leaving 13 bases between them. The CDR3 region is CASPRGGAYEQYF. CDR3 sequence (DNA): TGCGCCAGCCCTCGCGGAGGAGCCTACGAGCAGTACTTC.

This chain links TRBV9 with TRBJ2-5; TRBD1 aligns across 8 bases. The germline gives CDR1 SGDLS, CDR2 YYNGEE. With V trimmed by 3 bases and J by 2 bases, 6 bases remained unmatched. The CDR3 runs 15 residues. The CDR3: CASSDRTGIQETQYF. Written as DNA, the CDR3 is TGTGCCAGCAGCGACCGGACAGGGATTCAAGAGACCCAGTACTTC.

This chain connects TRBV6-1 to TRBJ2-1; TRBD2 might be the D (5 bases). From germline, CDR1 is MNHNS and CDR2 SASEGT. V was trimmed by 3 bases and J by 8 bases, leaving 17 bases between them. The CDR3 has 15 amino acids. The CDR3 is CASSDWAEGPDEQFF. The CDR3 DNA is TGTGCCAGCAGTGATTGGGCCGAGGGCCCCGATGAGCAGTTCTTC.

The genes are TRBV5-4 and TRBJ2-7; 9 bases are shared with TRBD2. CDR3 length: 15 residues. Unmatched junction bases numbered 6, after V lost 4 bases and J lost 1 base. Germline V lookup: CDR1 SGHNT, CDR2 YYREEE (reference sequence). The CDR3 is CASSVDLAGSYEQYF. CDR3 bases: TGTGCCAGCAGCGTGGACCTAGCGGGGTCCTACGAGCAGTACTTC.

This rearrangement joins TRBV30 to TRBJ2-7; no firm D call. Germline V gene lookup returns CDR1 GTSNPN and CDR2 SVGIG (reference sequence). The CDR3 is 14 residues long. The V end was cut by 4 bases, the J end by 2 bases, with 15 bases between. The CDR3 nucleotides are TGTGCCTGGATACCCCAGCGAGGCGCCTACGAGCAGTACTTC. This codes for CAWIPQRGAYEQYF.

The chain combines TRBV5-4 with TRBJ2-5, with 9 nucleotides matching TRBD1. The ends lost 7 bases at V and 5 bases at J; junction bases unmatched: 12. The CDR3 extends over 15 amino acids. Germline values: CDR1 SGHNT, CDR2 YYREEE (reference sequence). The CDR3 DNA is TGTGCCAGCCGCCGTTGGGGACAGGGCCGGGAGACCCAGTACTTC. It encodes CASRRWGQGRETQYF.

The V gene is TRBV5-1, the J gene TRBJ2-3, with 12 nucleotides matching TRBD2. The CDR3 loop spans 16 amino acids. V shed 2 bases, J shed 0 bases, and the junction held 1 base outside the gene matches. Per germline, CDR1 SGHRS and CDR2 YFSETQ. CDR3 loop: CASSFLAGGSTDTQYF. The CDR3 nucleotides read TGCGCCAGCAGCTTCCTAGCGGGAGGGAGCACAGATACGCAGTATTTT.

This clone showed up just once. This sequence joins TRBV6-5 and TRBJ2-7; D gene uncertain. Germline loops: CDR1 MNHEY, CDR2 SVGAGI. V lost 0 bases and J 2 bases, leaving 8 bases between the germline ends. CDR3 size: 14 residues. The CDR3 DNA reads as TGTGCCAGCAGTTACTCTGCAGAACCCTACGAGCAGTACTTC. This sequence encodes CASSYSAEPYEQYF.

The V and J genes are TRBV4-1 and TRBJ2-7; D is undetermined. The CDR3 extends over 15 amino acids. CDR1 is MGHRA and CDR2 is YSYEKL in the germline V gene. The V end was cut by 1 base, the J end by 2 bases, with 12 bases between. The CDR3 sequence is CASSQVITGTYEQYF. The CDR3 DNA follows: TGCGCCAGCAGCCAAGTAATTACTGGGACCTACGAGCAGTACTTC.

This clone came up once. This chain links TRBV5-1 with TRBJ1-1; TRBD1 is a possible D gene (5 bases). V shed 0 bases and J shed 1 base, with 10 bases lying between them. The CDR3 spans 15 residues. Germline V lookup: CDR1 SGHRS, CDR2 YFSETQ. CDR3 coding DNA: TGCGCCAGCAGCTTGGACCTGGGACCGAACACTGAAGCTTTCTTT. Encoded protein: CASSLDLGPNTEAFF.